These T cell receptor beta chains were read from a single sample in a study of Graves' ophthalmopathy and Graves' hyperthyroidism. Using its own MiXCR run on the multiplex PCR reads, TCRdb lists one record per CDR3 protein. The table includes roughly 1.1 million distinct CDR3 sequences, roughly 35% detected once. The sequenced sample was peripheral blood or thyroid tissue (not recorded which). These receptors came from an adult man with Graves' hyperthyroidism. Each CDR3 is given with its conserved first and last residue. Each record gives: clone size, D gene, J gene, V gene, CDR3 DNA, CDR3 protein. The D gene is left open where the match is weak. Size values are once, few and many counts, or a class for expanded clones, and some rows have none.

many	TRBD2	TRBJ2-5	TRBV10-3	TGTGCCATTGGCAGCGGGGGAAAAGAGACCCAGTACTTC	CAIGSGGKETQYF
few	TRBD2	TRBJ2-7	TRBV29-1	TGCCAGCAGCCAGGTAGCGGGAGTGACGAGCAGTACTTC	CQQPGSGSDEQYF
many	-	TRBJ1-6	TRBV10-3	TGTGCCATCAGTGTATTCGCGCTGGAGACTCATAATTCACCCCTCCACTTT	CAISVFALETHNSPLHF
-	-	TRBJ1-4	TRBV29-1	TGCAGCGGAAGTAGGGCAACTAATGAAAAACTGTTTTTT	CSGSRATNEKLFF
-	-	TRBJ1-1	TRBV15	TGTGCCACCAGCGTTGGTAGGGTCACTGAAGCTTTCTTT	CATSVGRVTEAFF
few	TRBD2	TRBJ2-5	TRBV20-1	TGCAGTGCTATGGGGACTAGCGGAGAGATCCAAGAGACCCAGTACTTC	CSAMGTSGEIQETQYF
-	-	TRBJ1-3	TRBV29-1	TGCAGCCCGCCGGGAGGCCCGGTCTCTGGAAACACCATATATTTT	CSPPGGPVSGNTIYF
few	-	TRBJ2-7	TRBV12-3/TRBV12-4	TGTGCCAGCAGCCGCCCCGAGACCAAATCCTACGAGCAGTACTTC	CASSRPETKSYEQYF
-	-	TRBJ2-2	TRBV19	-	CASSLEPGSCFF
-	TRBD2	TRBJ2-5	TRBV2	TGTGCCAGCAGTCCCCTGAACAGCGGGAGAGAGACCCAGTACTTC	CASSPLNSGRETQYF
-	-	TRBJ2-5	TRBV5-6	TGTGCCAGCAGCCGGGACCCTGTGGAAGAGACCCAGTACTTC	CASSRDPVEETQYF
-	-	TRBJ1-6	TRBV5-8	TGTGCCAGCAGCCACACGGGGACCTATAATTCACCCCTCCACTTT	CASSHTGTYNSPLHF
-	TRBD1	TRBJ1-4	TRBV12-3/TRBV12-4	TGTGCCAGCAGTCACCCCGGGACAGGGGGGAAGAAACTGTTTTTT	CASSHPGTGGKKLFF
many	-	TRBJ2-7	TRBV19	TGTGCCAGTCGTCAGGGGGGTACCTACGAGCAGTACTTC	CASRQGGTYEQYF
many	-	TRBJ1-2	TRBV6-6	TGTGCCAGCAGTATCTTGGGTATCCACACCTTC	CASSILGIHTF
-	TRBD2	TRBJ2-7	TRBV7-2	TGTGCCAGCAGGAAGACTAGCCTGGACGGAACCTACGAGCAGTACTTC	CASRKTSLDGTYEQYF
-	-	TRBJ1-1	TRBV6-1	TGTGCCAGCAGAGTTGCCGGGAATCGAGCTTTCTTT	CASRVAGNRAFF
once	-	TRBJ1-6	TRBV6-5	TGTGCCAGCACCGCAGGGGCTAATTCACCCCTCCACTTT	CASTAGANSPLHF
-	-	TRBJ1-4	TRBV11-2	TGTGCCAGCAGTTGGGGAGGTGTAGGTGAAAAACTGTTTTTT	CASSWGGVGEKLFF
-	-	TRBJ2-5	TRBV6-2/TRBV6-3	TGTGCCAGCAGTTATTTTGGGAGTGGCGAGACCCAGTACTTC	CASSYFGSGETQYF
once	-	TRBJ2-7	TRBV29-1	TGCAGCGTTGAAGAGGGCTATGGCTACGAGCAGTACTTC	CSVEEGYGYEQYF
few	-	TRBJ1-5	TRBV12-3/TRBV12-4	TGTGCCAGCCCAGGAAACCGGGACCCCAAGCCCCAGCATTTT	CASPGNRDPKPQHF
-	TRBD1	TRBJ1-5	TRBV19	TGTGCCAGCGGGGACAGATTTAATCAGCCCCAGCATTTT	CASGDRFNQPQHF
once	TRBD2	TRBJ2-5	TRBV10-1	TGCGCCAGAGTTAGCGGGAGAGATCAAGAGACCCAGTACTTC	CARVSGRDQETQYF
few	-	TRBJ1-2	TRBV5-1	TGCGCCAGCAGCCTGCCGACAGAGCCCGGAAACACCTTC	CASSLPTEPGNTF
-	TRBD2	TRBJ2-7	TRBV7-2	TGTGCCAGTGGGATGGGCGGGGGCTACGAGCAGTACTTC	CASGMGGGYEQYF
-	TRBD1	TRBJ1-6	TRBV10-2	TGCGCCAGCAGCCAACCGGGACAGGGTTATAATTCACCCCTCCACTTT	CASSQPGQGYNSPLHF
-	-	TRBJ1-6	TRBV3-1	TGTGCCAGCAGCCAATCGCCAACCCCCTCGAGAGGACCCCTCCACTTT	CASSQSPTPSRGPLHF
few	TRBD1	TRBJ1-4	TRBV12-3/TRBV12-4	TGTGCCAGCAGTTTAATCGGTCAATGGACAGGCATCAATGAAAAACTGTTTTTT	CASSLIGQWTGINEKLFF
-	-	TRBJ1-5	TRBV29-1	TGCAGCGTTCGGCTGGGCAATCAGCCCCAGCATTTT	CSVRLGNQPQHF
-	-	TRBJ2-3	TRBV2	TGTGCCGACAAGGGACTCCCCACAGATACGCAGTATTTT	CADKGLPTDTQYF
few	TRBD1	TRBJ1-2	TRBV6-4	TGTGCCAGCAGTGAAGTGGGACAGGGCACCTCTCCGATCAACTATGGCTACACCTTC	CASSEVGQGTSPINYGYTF
many	-	TRBJ2-2	TRBV14	TGTGCCAGCAGCCAGAATGCACAGGGCACCGGGGAGCTGTTTTTT	CASSQNAQGTGELFF
-	-	TRBJ2-5	TRBV3-1	TGTGCCAGCAGCCATATGATGGGGGAGACCCAGTACTTC	CASSHMMGETQYF
-	TRBD1	TRBJ2-6	TRBV28	TGTGCCAGCAGTTCCTGGACAGGGATCCCTGGGGCCAACGTCCTGACTTTC	CASSSWTGIPGANVLTF
many	-	TRBJ2-7	TRBV10-2	TGCGCCAGCAGTCACACCTTTTCCTACGAGCAGTACTTC	CASSHTFSYEQYF
-	-	TRBJ2-5	TRBV9	TGTGCCAGCAGCGGGAGGGACAGCCTCTACCAAGAGACCCAGTACTTC	CASSGRDSLYQETQYF
few	-	TRBJ1-6	TRBV30	TGTGCCTGGAGACCGAGAGGGGGGGTTAATTCACCCCTCCACTTT	CAWRPRGGVNSPLHF
-	-	TRBJ2-5	TRBV7-2	TGTGCCAGCAGCTTCTACTTGGATCAGGGGGGCCCTGAGACCCAGTACTTC	CASSFYLDQGGPETQYF
many	TRBD1	TRBJ1-5	TRBV10-2	TGCGCCAGCAGTCCTTCGGACAGGGCGGTGAATCAGCCCCAGCATTTT	CASSPSDRAVNQPQHF
-	-	TRBJ1-1	TRBV20-1	TGCAGTGCTGAGACGGCGAACACTGAAGCTTTCTTT	CSAETANTEAFF
few	-	TRBJ1-2	TRBV30	TGTGCCTGGAGTGTAGAGGCGGGGGCAGGCTATGGCTACACCTTC	CAWSVEAGAGYGYTF
many	-	TRBJ2-5	TRBV25-1	TGTGCCAGCAGCCCGGTAGGAGGTACCCAGTACTTC	CASSPVGGTQYF
many	-	TRBJ1-1	TRBV6-5	TGTGCCACCCTGGGAGGGACCACTGAAGCTTTCTTT	CATLGGTTEAFF
-	TRBD1	TRBJ2-7	TRBV29-1	TGCAGCGTTGAGCGAATAGTACCGGGACAGGGCACCTACGAGCAGTACTTC	CSVERIVPGQGTYEQYF
many	-	TRBJ1-6	TRBV6-5	TGTGCCAGCAGTTACTCCGGGGGCCACACCCTCCACTTT	CASSYSGGHTLHF
many	TRBD1	TRBJ1-4	TRBV9	TGTGCCAGCAGCGCCACAGGGGGCGCGGGTAATGAAAAACTGTTTTTT	CASSATGGAGNEKLFF
many	TRBD1	TRBJ2-5	TRBV7-8	TGTGCCAGCAGCTTTCAGTCAGGGGGCGGGGAGACCCAGTACTTC	CASSFQSGGGETQYF
few	TRBD1	TRBJ1-1	TRBV25-1	TGTGCCAGCTCCGGACAGGGGTTGAACACTGAAGCTTTCTTT	CASSGQGLNTEAFF
many	-	TRBJ1-4	TRBV20-1	TGCAGTGCTAGAGATTGGGGGGACACAACTAATGAAAAACTGTTTTTT	CSARDWGDTTNEKLFF
few	TRBD1	TRBJ2-7	TRBV12-3/TRBV12-4	TGTGCCAGCAGTTTGGACAGGGTAGGGGCCTACGAGCAGTACTTC	CASSLDRVGAYEQYF
-	TRBD1	TRBJ1-6	TRBV19	TGTGCCAGTAGTATCGGGACAGGGGAATTTCCCCTCCACTTT	CASSIGTGEFPLHF
-	-	TRBJ2-6	TRBV7-6	TGTGCCAGCAGCTTTAACGTGGGGGCCAACGTCCTGACTTTC	CASSFNVGANVLTF